This TCR beta chain is drawn from a study of blood T cell repertoires in COVID-19. With 4 bases removed from V and 4 bases from J, the gap between germline ends came to 14 bases. This CDR3 is built from 15 residues. Germline V gives CDR1 SGHRS, CDR2 YFSETQ. Using immunoSEQ multiplex PCR, the repertoire was profiled, and TCRdb retains in-frame clones only, with some absent. The sample shows around 200,000 clones, around 80% of them seen only once. Sequencing was done on a sample of peripheral blood. The J gene is TRBJ1-4, the V gene TRBV5-1; D is undetermined. This sequence was found in a man aged 50 to 60 with active or convalescent COVID-19. The CDR3 loop reads CASSPGGGFNEKLFF. DNA of the CDR3: TGCGCCAGCAGCCCTGGCGGTGGATTTAATGAAAAACTGTTTTTT. The full variable domain, with the rest looked up from reference TRBV5-1 and TRBJ1-4, is KAGVTQTPRYLIKTRGQQVTLSCSPISGHRSVSWYQQTPGQGLQFLFEYFSETQRNKGNFPGRFSGRQFSNSRSEMNVSTLELGDSALYLCASSPGGGFNEKLFFGSGTQLSVL.